Below are 21 T cell receptor beta chains sequenced from a single sample in a study of neurological immune-mediated disorders. TCRdb used MiXCR to reprocess the 5' RACE reads, holding one entry per CDR3 protein. The sample consists of about 120,000 distinct CDR3 sequences, more than 2.5% of them appearing once. Specimen: PBMCs. The receptors originated from a woman aged 30 to 39 with multiple sclerosis.

This clonotype was observed many times. V usage is TRBV7-2 and J usage is TRBJ1-2; TRBD1 agrees at 8 bases. The germline V gene encodes CDR1 SGHTA and CDR2 FQGNSA. V lost 5 bases, J lost 7 bases, and 6 bases stayed unmatched. CDR3 length equals 13 residues. In nucleotides, the CDR3 is TGTGCCAGCAGCGTACAGGGGGGAGGTGGCTACACCTTC. Protein product: CASSVQGGGGYTF.

The V and J genes are TRBV10-3 and TRBJ2-1; D may be TRBD2 (6 bases). The V gene's germline CDR1 is ENHRY and CDR2 SYGVKD. This CDR3 region has 16 residues. Trimming took 10 bases from V and 5 from J, leaving 24 bases between them. CDR3 region: CATLTNSGVFHNEQFF. The CDR3 nucleotides read TGTGCCACCCTGACGAATAGCGGAGTCTTCCACAATGAGCAGTTCTTC.

This clonotype was recorded at least ten times. V is TRBV3-1 and J is TRBJ2-1; no clear D. Trimming took off 3 bases at V and 8 bases at J, with 14 bases between the two ends. CDR1 LGHDT and CDR2 YNNKEL come from the germline V gene (reference sequence). This CDR3 has 14 residues. This chain's CDR3 is CASSQRISWDEQFF. The CDR3 DNA reads as TGTGCCAGCAGCCAGAGAATCTCTTGGGATGAGCAGTTCTTC.

In its sample, this clonotype was seen many times. The chain has TRBV5-6 and TRBJ2-7; perhaps TRBD1 as D (6 bases). V was pared by 5 bases and J by 7 bases, with 13 bases between. Germline V gene lookup returns CDR1 SGHDT and CDR2 YYEEEE. This CDR3 has 12 amino acids. Here the CDR3 DNA reads TGTGCCAGCAGTACGGACAGAGGAGAGCAGTACTTC. Translating it yields CASSTDRGEQYF.

Worth noting for this clonotype: A much bigger clone sits one base away, suggesting this may be a read error. The V gene is TRBV12-3 or TRBV12-4, the J gene TRBJ1-2, with TRBD1 matching 7 bases. Trimming at V came to 6 bases and at J to 6 bases, leaving 13 bases not matched to a gene. This CDR3 is built from 15 residues. For the CDR3, the DNA is TGTGCCAGCAGAGGGAAAGGGGGCGCAGGGAATGGCTACACCTTC. It yields the protein CASRGKGGAGNGYTF.

This clonotype has a count of ten or more. V is TRBV5-6 and J is TRBJ2-7; D remains ambiguous. This CDR3 region has 13 residues. The V gene lost 0 bases and the J gene lost 6 bases, with 10 bases spanning the gap. In germline, CDR1 is SGHDT, CDR2 YYEEEE. CDR3 sequence reads: CASSLVVPSEQYF. The DNA for the CDR3 is TGTGCCAGCAGCTTGGTTGTGCCTTCCGAGCAGTACTTC.

This clonotype came up many times. The chain is built from TRBV5-5 and TRBJ1-6; D gene unclear. Germline CDR1 reads SGHKS; CDR2 reads YYEKEE (reference sequence). Trimming removed 0 bases at V and 0 bases at J, with 4 bases between. This CDR3 is built from 15 residues. CDR3 sequence: CASSLGSSYNSPLHF. In DNA form, the CDR3 reads TGTGCCAGCAGCTTGGGGAGCTCCTATAATTCACCCCTCCACTTT.

There are many counts of this clonotype. This chain joins TRBV3-1 and TRBJ1-5, with a weak D call TRBD1 (6 bases). V was clipped by 1 base and J by 5 bases, with 15 bases between them. Germline V gives CDR1 LGHDT, CDR2 YNNKEL (reference sequence). The CDR3 is 16 residues long. Here the CDR3 DNA reads TGTGCCAGCAGCCAAGCTACAGGGAGTTCGGATCAGCCCCAGCATTTT. Its protein product is CASSQATGSSDQPQHF.

This clonotype was counted many times. This chain uses TRBV5-1 with TRBJ2-3; the D gene could be TRBD1 or TRBD2 (5 bases each). The CDR3 has 14 residues. V was trimmed by 5 bases and J by 4 bases, leaving 14 bases between them. Germline V CDR1 and CDR2: SGHRS, YFSETQ. The DNA for the CDR3 is TGCGCCAGCAGGGGGATTGGGGGTGCAGATACGCAGTATTTT. As protein: CASRGIGGADTQYF.

This clonotype was recorded many times. V gene TRBV9 combines with J gene TRBJ2-5; 10 nucleotides align to TRBD2. After removal of 0 bases from V and 1 base from J, the junction contained 3 bases not matched to a gene. Germline loops: CDR1 SGDLS, CDR2 YYNGEE. The CDR3 spans 16 residues. CDR3: CASSVDLAGVQETQYF. The DNA of the CDR3 is TGTGCCAGCAGCGTAGACCTAGCGGGGGTCCAAGAGACCCAGTACTTC.

This clonotype was seen repeatedly, ten times or more. The V call is TRBV7-8, the J call TRBJ1-5; 9 bases fit TRBD1. Trimming took 1 base from V and 1 from J; bases not matched to a gene: 2. The V gene's germline CDR1 is SGHVS and CDR2 FQNEAQ. This CDR3 spans 16 amino acids. The CDR3 here is CASSLVGTGSNQPQHF. The DNA for the CDR3 is TGTGCCAGCAGCTTAGTGGGGACAGGGAGCAATCAGCCCCAGCATTTT.

This clonotype was recorded at least ten times. This chain connects TRBV7-9 to TRBJ1-2; D remains unclear. Germline-derived CDR1 and CDR2 are SEHNR and FQNEAQ (reference sequence). This CDR3 has 10 residues. V shed 5 bases and J shed 7 bases, with 5 bases lying between them. This chain's CDR3 is CASSPPGYTF. DNA of the CDR3: TGTGCCAGCAGCCCCCCTGGCTACACCTTC.

As for this clonotype: A much larger clone lies a single base off, so this may be a read error. The V and J genes are TRBV12-3 or TRBV12-4 and TRBJ2-7; D is possibly TRBD1 or TRBD2 (5 bases each). V was clipped by 5 bases and J by 0 bases, with 11 bases between them. The CDR3 runs 14 residues. The CDR3 reads CASSQGTVSYEQYF. The CDR3 DNA sequence: TGTGCCAGCAGTCAAGGGACGGTCTCCTACGAGCAGTACTTC.

This clonotype was seen ten or more times. J is TRBJ2-3 and V is TRBV7-2; D call uncertain. The germline V and J ends were trimmed by 6 bases and 4 bases, with 11 bases remaining between them. Germline lookup yields CDR1 SGHTA and CDR2 FQGNSA. The CDR3 totals 13 residues. This CDR3 reads CASRVRTADTQYF. The CDR3 DNA is TGTGCCAGCAGGGTCCGCACGGCAGATACGCAGTATTTT.

The table lists this clonotype with many counts. The chain links TRBV7-6 to TRBJ2-3; no definite D call. The CDR3 is 14 amino acids. With 5 bases removed from V and 2 bases from J, the gap between germline ends came to 11 bases. CDR1 and CDR2 from the germline V gene are SGHVS and FNYEAQ. This chain's CDR3 is CASSPQEITDTQYF. For the CDR3, the DNA is TGTGCCAGCAGCCCTCAGGAAATCACAGATACGCAGTATTTT.

Ten or more counts support this clonotype. The chain uses TRBV7-8 and TRBJ1-2; 7 bases map to TRBD1. The germline V gene has CDR1 SGHVS and CDR2 FQNEAQ. V dropped 5 bases and J dropped 7; count of bases not matched to a gene: 16. The CDR3 is 16 amino acids. Here the CDR3 reads CASSPRGGRGIPGYTF. The CDR3 nucleotides are TGTGCCAGCAGCCCCCGAGGGGGCAGGGGAATTCCTGGCTACACCTTC.

This clonotype was seen ten or more times. The V call is TRBV4-1, the J call TRBJ2-1; tentative D call: TRBD1 (5 bases). Trimming took 1 base from V and 4 from J, leaving 8 bases between them. From germline, CDR1 is MGHRA and CDR2 YSYEKL. The CDR3 contains 14 residues. CDR3 sequence: CASSQVKGYNEQFF. Written as DNA, the CDR3 is TGCGCCAGCAGCCAAGTCAAGGGGTACAATGAGCAGTTCTTC.

This clonotype was picked up many times. This sequence joins TRBV10-3 and TRBJ1-6, with 9 bases identical to TRBD1. The CDR3 consists of 13 residues. CDR1 is ENHRY and CDR2 is SYGVKD in the germline V gene. The V segment lost 10 bases and the J segment 9 bases; nucleotides outside the gene matches: 7. CDR3 nucleotide sequence: TGTGCCACCGACGGGACAGGGAGTTCACCCCTCCACTTT. Amino acids: CATDGTGSSPLHF.

In its sample, this clonotype was seen many times. The CDR3 sequence is CASSDPDRGGVEAFF. The CDR3 region has the DNA TGCGCCAGCAGTGACCCCGACAGGGGGGGAGTCGAAGCTTTCTTT. The chain uses TRBV10-2 and TRBJ1-1; 9 bases match TRBD1. The CDR3 length is 15 residues. V gave up 3 bases and J gave up 8 bases; unmatched junction bases: 10. Germline CDR1 WSHSY, CDR2 SAAADI.

This clonotype was seen at least ten times. This chain links TRBV20-1 with TRBJ1-2; TRBD1 might be the D (6 bases). The germline V and J ends were trimmed by 1 base and 7 bases, with 7 bases remaining between them. CDR3 length: 11 residues. Germline V CDR1 and CDR2: DFQATT, SNEGSKA (reference sequence). The CDR3 reads CSARGGAGYTF. CDR3 coding DNA: TGCAGTGCTAGAGGGGGGGCTGGCTACACCTTC.

This clonotype appeared many times. This rearrangement joins TRBV5-1 to TRBJ2-7, with TRBD1 as a possible D gene (5 bases). The V gene lost 0 bases and the J gene lost 5 bases, with 15 bases spanning the gap. The CDR3 is 15 amino acids. CDR1 is SGHRS and CDR2 is YFSETQ in the germline V gene. The CDR3 region has the DNA TGCGCCAGCAGCTTGGAAACGGTAAGGGGCCACGAGCAGTACTTC. Translated: CASSLETVRGHEQYF.